The 2 T cell receptor beta chains presented below share a single source sample, sequenced in a study of T cells in Graves' hyperthyroidism and ophthalmopathy. Using RNA transcripts as the source, TCR beta CDR3 regions were amplified. The HTBI primer set drove a first-round RT-PCR of the TCR CDR3. TCRdb independently ran MiXCR on the multiplex PCR reads; one entry per CDR3 protein. Of fewer than 250,000 distinct CDR3 sequences listed, 17% are singletons. Sequenced input: blood. The receptors derive from a middle-aged man with Graves' hyperthyroidism.

This clonotype was detected many times. This chain connects TRBV11-2 to TRBJ2-1; D not resolved. From germline, CDR1 is SGHAT and CDR2 FQNNGV. Trimming removed 0 bases from V and 0 bases from J, with 6 bases in between. This CDR3 has 15 amino acids. The CDR3 nucleotides are TGTGCCAGCAGCTTAGAGGGTAGCTCCTACAATGAGCAGTTCTTC. Protein: CASSLEGSSYNEQFF.

The chain joins TRBV7-8 to TRBJ2-5, with 8 bases aligning to TRBD1. Per the germline V gene, CDR1 is SGHVS and CDR2 is FQNEAQ. The CDR3 consists of 14 residues. V was pared by 1 base and J by 3 bases, with 1 base of the junction left unmatched. CDR3 protein: CASSLETGEETQYF. As DNA, the CDR3 is TGTGCCAGCAGCTTAGAGACAGGGGAAGAGACCCAGTACTTC.